The source of this T cell receptor beta chain is a study of cytomegalovirus exposure and HLA in healthy donors. This CDR3 spans 15 amino acids. V lost 6 bases to trimming and J lost 4 bases; unmatched junction nucleotides: 9. CDR1 MNHNS and CDR2 SASEGT come from the germline V gene. Primers for the PCR totalled 60 Vbeta and 13 Jbeta. Here immunoSEQ multiplex PCR was the method, and the copy in TCRdb shows in-frame clones only, minus some. This sample has approximately 150,000 clones; roughly 74% occur once, and the top ten carry about 3.5%. This receptor was taken from a man in his forties in good health and CMV-seronegative. The chain employs TRBV6-1 and TRBJ2-7; 10 bases fit TRBD1. The sample comprised PBMCs. DNA for the CDR3: TGTGCCAGCAGCCCGACAGGGGGCTCGGGATACGAGCAGTACTTC. Translated: CASSPTGGSGYEQYF.